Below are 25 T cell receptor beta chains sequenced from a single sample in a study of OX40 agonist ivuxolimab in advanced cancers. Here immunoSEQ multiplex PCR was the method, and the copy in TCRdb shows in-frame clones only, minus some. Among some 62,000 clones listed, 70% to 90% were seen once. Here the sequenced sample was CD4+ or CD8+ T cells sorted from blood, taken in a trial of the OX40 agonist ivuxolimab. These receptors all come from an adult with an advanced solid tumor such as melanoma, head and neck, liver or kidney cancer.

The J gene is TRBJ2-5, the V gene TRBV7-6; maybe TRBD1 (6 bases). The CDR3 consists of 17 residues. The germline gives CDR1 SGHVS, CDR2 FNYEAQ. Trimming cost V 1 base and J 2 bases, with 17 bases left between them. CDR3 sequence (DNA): TGTGCCAGCAGCTTAGGGGGGCAGCGGTGGGGTCAAGAGACCCAGTACTTC. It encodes CASSLGGQRWGQETQYF.

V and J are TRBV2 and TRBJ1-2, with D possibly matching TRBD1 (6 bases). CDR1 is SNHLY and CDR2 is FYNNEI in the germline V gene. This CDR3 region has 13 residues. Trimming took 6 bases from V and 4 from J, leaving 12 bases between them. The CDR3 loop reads CASRSGASYGYTF. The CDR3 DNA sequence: TGTGCCAGCAGGTCGGGGGCCTCCTATGGCTACACCTTC.

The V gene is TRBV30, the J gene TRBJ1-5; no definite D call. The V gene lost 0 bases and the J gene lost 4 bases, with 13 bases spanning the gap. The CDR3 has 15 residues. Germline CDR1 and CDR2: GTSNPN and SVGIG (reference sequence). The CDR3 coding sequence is TGTGCCTGGAGTGTACAGAGATGGGAAAATCAGCCCCAGCATTTT. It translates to CAWSVQRWENQPQHF.

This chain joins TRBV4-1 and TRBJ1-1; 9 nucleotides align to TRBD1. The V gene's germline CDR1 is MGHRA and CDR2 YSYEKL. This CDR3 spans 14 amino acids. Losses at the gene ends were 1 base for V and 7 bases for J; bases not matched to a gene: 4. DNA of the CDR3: TGCGCCAGCAGCCAAGGGGACAGGGTTGGTGAAGCTTTCTTT. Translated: CASSQGDRVGEAFF.

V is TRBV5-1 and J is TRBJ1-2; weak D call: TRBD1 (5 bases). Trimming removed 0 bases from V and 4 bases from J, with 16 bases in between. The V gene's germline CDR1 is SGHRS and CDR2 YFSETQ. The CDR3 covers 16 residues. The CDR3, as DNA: TGCGCCAGCAGCTTGGATACGGGGGTGCTGATCTATGGCTACACCTTC. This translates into CASSLDTGVLIYGYTF.

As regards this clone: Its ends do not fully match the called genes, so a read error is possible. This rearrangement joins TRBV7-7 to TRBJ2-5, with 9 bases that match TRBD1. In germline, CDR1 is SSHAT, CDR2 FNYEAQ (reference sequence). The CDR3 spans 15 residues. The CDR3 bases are TGTGCTAGCAGCTTTTACAGGGGGCATCAAGAGACCCAGTACTTC. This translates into CASSFYRGHQETQYF.

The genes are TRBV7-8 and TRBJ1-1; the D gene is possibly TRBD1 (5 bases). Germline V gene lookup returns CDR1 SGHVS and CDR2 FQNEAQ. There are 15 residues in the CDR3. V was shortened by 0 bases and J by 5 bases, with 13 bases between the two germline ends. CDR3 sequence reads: CASSLAQGVGTEAFF. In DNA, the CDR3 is TGTGCCAGCAGCTTAGCGCAAGGGGTGGGTACTGAAGCTTTCTTT.

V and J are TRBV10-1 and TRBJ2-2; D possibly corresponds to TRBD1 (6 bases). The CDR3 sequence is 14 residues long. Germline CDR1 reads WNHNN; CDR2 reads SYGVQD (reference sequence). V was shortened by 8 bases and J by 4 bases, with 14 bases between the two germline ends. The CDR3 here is CASGRTGLTGELFF. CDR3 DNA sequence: TGCGCCAGCGGGCGAACAGGGCTCACCGGGGAGCTGTTTTTT.

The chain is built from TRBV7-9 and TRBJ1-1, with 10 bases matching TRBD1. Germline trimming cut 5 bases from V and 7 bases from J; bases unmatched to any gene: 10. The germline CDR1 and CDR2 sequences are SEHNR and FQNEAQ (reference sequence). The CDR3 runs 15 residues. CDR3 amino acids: CASSPDRGRFGEAFF. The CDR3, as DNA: TGTGCCAGCAGCCCCGACAGGGGGCGGTTCGGTGAAGCTTTCTTT.

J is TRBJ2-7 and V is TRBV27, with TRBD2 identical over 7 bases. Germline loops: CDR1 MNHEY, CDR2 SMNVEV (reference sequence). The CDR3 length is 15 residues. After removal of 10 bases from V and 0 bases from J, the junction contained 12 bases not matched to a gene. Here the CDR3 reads CATHPGGSNSYEQYF. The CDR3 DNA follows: TGTGCCACTCACCCCGGGGGGTCTAACTCCTACGAGCAGTACTTC.

This CDR3 reads CATRRVRHDEQYF. The CDR3 nucleotides are TGTGCCACCCGCCGGGTCCGACATGACGAGCAGTACTTC. The V call is TRBV6-1, the J call TRBJ2-7; D is uncertain. The CDR3 sequence is 13 residues long. Looked up from germline, CDR1 is MNHNS and CDR2 is SASEGT. With 10 bases removed from V and 5 bases from J, the gap between germline ends came to 18 bases.

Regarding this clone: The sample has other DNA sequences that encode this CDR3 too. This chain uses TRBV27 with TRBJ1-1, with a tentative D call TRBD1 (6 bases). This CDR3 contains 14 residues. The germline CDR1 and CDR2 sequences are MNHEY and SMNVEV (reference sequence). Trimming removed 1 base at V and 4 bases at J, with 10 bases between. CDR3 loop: CASSLYGGLTEAFF. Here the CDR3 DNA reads TGTGCCAGCAGTTTATACGGGGGGCTCACTGAAGCTTTCTTT.

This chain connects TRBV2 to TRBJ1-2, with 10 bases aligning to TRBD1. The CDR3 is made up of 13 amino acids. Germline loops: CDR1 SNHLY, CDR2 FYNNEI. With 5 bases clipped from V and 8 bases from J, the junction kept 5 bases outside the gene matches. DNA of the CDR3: TGTGCCAGCAGTCCAAGACAGGGGGCCGGCTACACCTTC. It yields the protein CASSPRQGAGYTF. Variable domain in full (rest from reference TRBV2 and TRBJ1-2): EPEVTQTPSHQVTQMGQEVILRCVPISNHLYFYWYRQILGQKVEFLVSFYNNEISEKSEIFDDQFSVERPDGSNFTLKIRSTKLEDSAMYFCASSPRQGAGYTFGSGTRLTVV.

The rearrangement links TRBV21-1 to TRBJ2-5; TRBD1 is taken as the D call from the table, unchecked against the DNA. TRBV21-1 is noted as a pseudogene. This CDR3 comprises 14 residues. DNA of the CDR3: TGTGCCAGCAGCAAATGGACAGGTGGGGAGACCCAGTACTTC. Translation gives CASSKWTGGETQYF.

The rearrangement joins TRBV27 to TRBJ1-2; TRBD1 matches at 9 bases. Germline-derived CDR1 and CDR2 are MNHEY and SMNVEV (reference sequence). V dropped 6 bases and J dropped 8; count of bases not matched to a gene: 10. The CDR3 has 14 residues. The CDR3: CASRGTGTGHGYTF. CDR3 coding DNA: TGTGCCAGCAGAGGAACCGGGACAGGGCACGGCTACACCTTC.

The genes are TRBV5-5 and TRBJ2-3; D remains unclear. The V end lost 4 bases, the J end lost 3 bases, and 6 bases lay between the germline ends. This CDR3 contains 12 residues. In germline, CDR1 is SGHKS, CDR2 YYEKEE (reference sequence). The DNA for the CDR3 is TGTGCCAGCAGCACATCTACAGATACGCAGTATTTT. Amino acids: CASSTSTDTQYF.

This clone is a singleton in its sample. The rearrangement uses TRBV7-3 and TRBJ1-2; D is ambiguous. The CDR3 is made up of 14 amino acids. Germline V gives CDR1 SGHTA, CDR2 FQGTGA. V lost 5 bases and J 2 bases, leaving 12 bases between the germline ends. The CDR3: CASSLNGGNYGYTF. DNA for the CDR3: TGTGCCAGCAGCCTAAATGGCGGGAACTATGGCTACACCTTC.

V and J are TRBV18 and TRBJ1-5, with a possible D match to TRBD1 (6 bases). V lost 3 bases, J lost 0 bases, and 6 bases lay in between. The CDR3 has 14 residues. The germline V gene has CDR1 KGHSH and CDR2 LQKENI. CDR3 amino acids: CASSPDSSNQPQHF. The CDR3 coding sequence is TGTGCCAGCTCACCGGACAGTAGCAATCAGCCCCAGCATTTT.

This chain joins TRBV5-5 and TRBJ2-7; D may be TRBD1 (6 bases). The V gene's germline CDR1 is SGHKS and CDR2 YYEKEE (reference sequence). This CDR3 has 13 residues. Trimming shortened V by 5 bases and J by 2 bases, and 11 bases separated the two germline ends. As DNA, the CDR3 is TGTGCCAGCAGACGACAGGCTCCCTACGAGCAGTACTTC. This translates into CASRRQAPYEQYF.

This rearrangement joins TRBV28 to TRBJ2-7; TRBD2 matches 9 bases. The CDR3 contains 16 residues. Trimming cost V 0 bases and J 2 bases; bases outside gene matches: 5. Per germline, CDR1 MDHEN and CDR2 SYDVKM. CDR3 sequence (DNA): TGTGCCAGCAGTTTATGGTCTAGCGGGGTCCCCTACGAGCAGTACTTC. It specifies CASSLWSSGVPYEQYF.

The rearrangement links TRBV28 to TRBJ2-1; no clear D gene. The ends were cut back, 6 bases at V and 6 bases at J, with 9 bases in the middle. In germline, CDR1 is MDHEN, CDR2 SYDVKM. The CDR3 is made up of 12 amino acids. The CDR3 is CASSSRLNEQFF. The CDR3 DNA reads TGTGCCAGCAGCTCGCGGCTCAATGAGCAGTTCTTC.

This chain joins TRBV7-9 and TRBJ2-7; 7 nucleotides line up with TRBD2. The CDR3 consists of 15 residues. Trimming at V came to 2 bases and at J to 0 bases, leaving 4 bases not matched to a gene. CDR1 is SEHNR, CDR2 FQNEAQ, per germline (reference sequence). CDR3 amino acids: CASSLSAGVSYEQYF. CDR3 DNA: TGTGCCAGCAGCTTATCCGCGGGAGTCTCCTACGAGCAGTACTTC.

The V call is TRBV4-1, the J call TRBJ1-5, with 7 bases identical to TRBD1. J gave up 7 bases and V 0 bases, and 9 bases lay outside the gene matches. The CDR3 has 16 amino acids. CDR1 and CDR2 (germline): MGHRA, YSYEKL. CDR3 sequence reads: CASSQDGTGDRQPQHF. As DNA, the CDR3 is TGCGCCAGCAGCCAAGATGGTACAGGGGATCGGCAGCCCCAGCATTTT.

The CDR3 sequence: CASSQEGHPYNEQFF. CDR3 coding DNA: TGTGCCAGCAGCCAGGAGGGGCATCCCTACAATGAGCAGTTCTTC. The rearrangement joins TRBV7-9 to TRBJ2-1, with D possibly being TRBD2 (6 bases). V lost 5 bases, J lost 2 bases, and 13 bases lay in between. This CDR3 spans 15 amino acids. Germline CDR1 is SEHNR and CDR2 is FQNEAQ (reference sequence).

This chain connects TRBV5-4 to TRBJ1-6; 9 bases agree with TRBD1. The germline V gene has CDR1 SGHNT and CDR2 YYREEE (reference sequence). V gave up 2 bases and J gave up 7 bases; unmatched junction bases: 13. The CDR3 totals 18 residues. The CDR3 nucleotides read TGTGCCAGCAGCTTCTACAGGGGGCGAGGGGTCGGAAATTCACCCCTCCACTTT. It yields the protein CASSFYRGRGVGNSPLHF.